This T cell receptor (beta chain) is from a study of shared clonotypes between healthy human individuals. Germline V gives CDR1 MNHEY, CDR2 SMNVEV (reference sequence). The V end was cut by 6 bases, the J end by 3 bases, with 17 bases between. This CDR3 has 16 residues. Data came from immunoSEQ multiplex PCR; TCRdb stores just in-frame clones and leaves some out. The sample includes about 2.3 million clones, about 90% of them seen just once. The clonotype comes from a man aged 18 to 29 in good health. Some clones in this sample may be carry-over from other donors' samples. The specimen was naive CD4+ T cells from PBMCs. Subset given: CD45RA+ positively selected. The J gene is TRBJ1-4, the V gene TRBV27, with D possibly being TRBD1 (5 bases). The CDR3 region has the DNA TGTGCCAGCAGGCCGGGACCTTTGGTTCCTAATGAAAAACTGTTTTTT. Translation gives CASRPGPLVPNEKLFF.